Below, 20 T cell receptor beta chains from the same sample are listed, as sequenced in a study of neurological immune-mediated disorders. TCRdb recomputed calls from the 5' RACE reads with MiXCR, one row per CDR3 protein. The data contain roughly 100,000 distinct CDR3 sequences, 3.5% of them singletons. Sequenced material: PBMCs. These receptors came from a woman aged 18-29 years with multiple sclerosis.

At least ten counts were recorded for this clonotype. The rearrangement joins TRBV20-1 to TRBJ1-5; no clear D. Germline V gene sequence: CDR1 DFQATT, CDR2 SNEGSKA (reference sequence). The CDR3 runs 14 residues. Between the trimmed V and J ends, which lost 6 bases and 1 base, there was a span of 13 bases. The CDR3 protein is CSASEGGSNQPQHF. CDR3 nucleotides: TGCAGTGCCTCTGAGGGCGGGAGCAATCAGCCCCAGCATTTT.

The chain combines TRBV4-3 with TRBJ2-3; D possibly corresponds to TRBD2 (5 bases). Trimming took 4 bases from V and 2 from J, leaving 13 bases between them. The CDR3 loop spans 15 amino acids. The V gene's germline CDR1 is LGHNA and CDR2 YSLEER. CDR3 sequence reads: CASSLGNTYTDTQYF. As DNA, the CDR3 is TGCGCCAGCAGCCTCGGGAACACATACACAGATACGCAGTATTTT.

In its sample, this clonotype was seen many times. The J gene is TRBJ2-2, the V gene TRBV5-8; D not resolved. The ends were cut back, 1 base at V and 1 base at J, with 5 bases in the middle. The CDR3 runs to 14 residues. Germline CDR1 SGHTS, CDR2 YDEGEE. This CDR3 reads CASSLWQNTGELFF. CDR3 in DNA: TGTGCCAGCAGCTTGTGGCAGAACACCGGGGAGCTGTTTTTT.

This clonotype was seen repeatedly, ten times or more. The gene calls are TRBV12-3 or TRBV12-4 and TRBJ2-4; the D is unclear. The CDR3 extends over 11 amino acids. Trimming left V 5 bases short and J 10 bases short, with 9 bases between. CDR3 coding DNA: TGTGCCAGCAGTAGAAGTAGAATTCAGTACTTC. Its translation is CASSRSRIQYF.

This clonotype came up a few times. The rearrangement links TRBV6-1 to TRBJ2-2, with 7 bases aligning to TRBD2. The trim removed 7 bases at V and 1 base at J, leaving 12 bases unmatched. This CDR3 is 17 amino acids long. Germline V CDR1 and CDR2: MNHNS, SASEGT. CDR3 region: CASTKRGASGNTGELFF. The CDR3 DNA follows: TGTGCCAGCACAAAACGCGGAGCTAGCGGGAACACCGGGGAGCTGTTTTTT.

This clonotype showed up many times. The J gene is TRBJ2-3, the V gene TRBV7-9; TRBD1 matches at 7 bases. Germline V gene sequence: CDR1 SEHNR, CDR2 FQNEAQ (reference sequence). CDR3 size: 14 residues. The J segment lost 3 bases and the V segment lost 5 bases, leaving 5 bases of the junction unmatched. The CDR3 DNA is TGTGCCAGCAGCCCGGGACAGCTTACAGATACGCAGTATTTT. Translated, it gives CASSPGQLTDTQYF.

This clonotype was recorded at least ten times. The chain joins TRBV5-1 to TRBJ2-1; D remains ambiguous. This CDR3 has 12 amino acids. Trimming took off 3 bases at V and 14 bases at J, with 15 bases between the two ends. In germline, CDR1 is SGHRS, CDR2 YFSETQ. The CDR3 DNA is TGCGCCAGCAGCTCCCCGGACGGTGGGAAGTTCTTC. Protein sequence: CASSSPDGGKFF.

At least ten counts were recorded for this clonotype. This chain uses TRBV10-3 with TRBJ2-7; no definite D call. The germline V gene encodes CDR1 ENHRY and CDR2 SYGVKD. The CDR3 has 11 amino acids. The germline V and J ends were trimmed by 4 bases and 0 bases, with 1 base remaining between them. CDR3 amino acids: CAISGSYEQYF. As DNA, the CDR3 is TGTGCCATCAGTGGCTCCTACGAGCAGTACTTC.

This clonotype has ten or more counts. This chain joins TRBV5-1 and TRBJ2-2; 8 positions match TRBD1. The CDR3 contains 13 residues. CDR1 is SGHRS, CDR2 YFSETQ, per germline. Unmatched junction bases numbered 0, after V lost 5 bases and J lost 3 bases. The CDR3 bases are TGCGCCAGCAGACAGGGGGACACCGGGGAGCTGTTTTTT. Translated: CASRQGDTGELFF.

In its sample, this clonotype was seen many times. The chain is built from TRBV4-1 and TRBJ1-1, with TRBD1 as a possible D gene (6 bases). This CDR3 comprises 14 residues. V was shortened by 6 bases and J by 3 bases, with 14 bases between the two germline ends. The germline gives CDR1 MGHRA, CDR2 YSYEKL. CDR3 loop: CASRAIGGDTEAFF. CDR3 coding DNA: TGCGCCAGCAGGGCGATAGGGGGGGACACTGAAGCTTTCTTT.

This clonotype was counted ten times or more. J is TRBJ2-1 and V is TRBV9; 10 nucleotides line up with TRBD2. CDR3 size: 16 residues. From germline, CDR1 is SGDLS and CDR2 YYNGEE. J gave up 2 bases and V 4 bases, and 6 bases lay outside the gene matches. The CDR3 protein is CASSSRTSGTYNEQFF. The DNA of the CDR3 is TGTGCCAGCAGCTCCCGGACTAGCGGTACCTACAATGAGCAGTTCTTC.

This clonotype was counted ten times or more. The chain couples TRBV12-3 or TRBV12-4 to TRBJ1-5; D remains unclear. V lost 1 base, J lost 7 bases, and 5 bases lay in between. The CDR3 is made up of 12 amino acids. The CDR3 loop reads CASSLGEQPQHF. CDR3 in DNA: TGTGCCAGCAGTTTAGGCGAGCAGCCCCAGCATTTT.

In its sample, this clonotype was seen a few times. The chain couples TRBV20-1 to TRBJ2-5; 12 nucleotides line up with TRBD2. The V gene end was trimmed by 2 bases and the J gene end by 1 base; junction bases not matched to a gene: 20. Per the germline V gene, CDR1 is DFQATT and CDR2 is SNEGSKA (reference sequence). CDR3 length: 21 residues. The CDR3 DNA sequence: TGCAGTGCTAGATTCCCGGACGGGACTAGCGGGTCTCGAGGGGGCCAAGAGACCCAGTACTTC. Residues: CSARFPDGTSGSRGGQETQYF.

This clonotype showed up many times. In DNA form, the CDR3 reads TGTGCCAGCAGCCAAAATGGGCCGGGGGGCTCCAGAGAGACCCAGTACTTC. It codes for CASSQNGPGGSRETQYF. The chain combines TRBV4-2 with TRBJ2-5, with D maybe TRBD2 (7 bases). The CDR3 loop spans 17 amino acids. V lost 2 bases and J lost 4, with 20 bases in between. CDR1 is LGHNA and CDR2 is YNFKEQ in the germline V gene.

This rearrangement joins TRBV20-1 to TRBJ2-7, with D maybe TRBD2 (5 bases). This CDR3 contains 14 residues. Germline V gene sequence: CDR1 DFQATT, CDR2 SNEGSKA (reference sequence). The germline V and J ends were trimmed by 0 bases and 0 bases, with 9 bases remaining between them. Here the CDR3 reads CSARDLTSSYEQYF. CDR3 sequence (DNA): TGCAGTGCTAGAGATCTCACTAGCTCCTACGAGCAGTACTTC.

This clonotype was seen ten or more times. The rearrangement links TRBV28 to TRBJ1-6; D gene unclear. V was shortened by 2 bases and J by 14 bases, with 13 bases between the two germline ends. The germline gives CDR1 MDHEN, CDR2 SYDVKM. The CDR3 is made up of 13 amino acids. DNA of the CDR3: TGTGCCAGCAGTTTACCACACCAGCGGGCCCTCCACTTT. It translates to CASSLPHQRALHF.

This clonotype was seen repeatedly, ten times or more. This chain links TRBV10-3 with TRBJ1-2, with no clear D. V lost 3 bases, J lost 2 bases, and 19 bases lay in between. The length of the CDR3 is 17 residues. In germline, CDR1 is ENHRY, CDR2 SYGVKD. CDR3 loop: CAISDSDVVLGNYGYTF. CDR3 DNA sequence: TGTGCCATCAGTGACTCGGACGTAGTCCTCGGCAACTATGGCTACACCTTC.

This clonotype was picked up many times. This sequence joins TRBV18 and TRBJ1-1; D gene unclear. V was trimmed by 6 bases and J by 0 bases, leaving 11 bases between them. CDR1 is KGHSH and CDR2 is LQKENI in the germline V gene. There are 14 residues in the CDR3. The CDR3 loop is CASSRGGMNTEAFF. The CDR3 DNA follows: TGTGCCAGCTCCCGCGGTGGCATGAACACTGAAGCTTTCTTT. Supplemented by reference TRBV18 and TRBJ1-1, the full variable domain reads NAGVMQNPRHLVRRRGQEARLRCSPMKGHSHVYWYRQLPEEGLKFMVYLQKENIIDESGMPKERFSAEFPKEGPSILRIQQVVRGDSAAYFCASSRGGMNTEAFFGQGTRLTVV.

This clonotype was picked up many times. The J gene is TRBJ1-1, the V gene TRBV15, with 12 bases identical to TRBD1. Germline V gives CDR1 LNHNV, CDR2 YYDKDF (reference sequence). The CDR3 covers 15 residues. Unmatched junction bases numbered 5, after V lost 5 bases and J lost 4 bases. The CDR3 DNA reads TGTGCCACCAGCCGCCGGGACAGGGGGCCCACTGAAGCTTTCTTT. This sequence encodes CATSRRDRGPTEAFF.

This clonotype has a count of ten or more. The chain joins TRBV6-2 or TRBV6-3 to TRBJ2-7; D not certain. Trimming took 5 bases from V and 3 from J, leaving 11 bases between them. CDR1 and CDR2 from the germline V gene are MNHEY and SVGEGT. CDR3 size: 13 residues. The CDR3: CASSQALNYEQYF. CDR3 DNA: TGTGCCAGCAGTCAAGCTTTAAACTACGAGCAGTACTTC.